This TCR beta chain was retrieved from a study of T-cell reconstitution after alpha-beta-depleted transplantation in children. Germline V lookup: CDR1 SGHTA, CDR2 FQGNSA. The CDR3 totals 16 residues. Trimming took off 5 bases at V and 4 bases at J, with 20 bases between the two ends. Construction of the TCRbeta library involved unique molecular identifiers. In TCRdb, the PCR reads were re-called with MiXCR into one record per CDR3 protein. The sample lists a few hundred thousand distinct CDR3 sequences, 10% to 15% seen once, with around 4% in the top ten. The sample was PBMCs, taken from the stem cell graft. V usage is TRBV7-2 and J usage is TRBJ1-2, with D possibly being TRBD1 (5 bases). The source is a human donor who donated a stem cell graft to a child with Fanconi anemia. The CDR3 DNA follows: TGTGCCAGCAGCCTCACCGGGACGGACGAAATCTATGGCTACACCTTC. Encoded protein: CASSLTGTDEIYGYTF.